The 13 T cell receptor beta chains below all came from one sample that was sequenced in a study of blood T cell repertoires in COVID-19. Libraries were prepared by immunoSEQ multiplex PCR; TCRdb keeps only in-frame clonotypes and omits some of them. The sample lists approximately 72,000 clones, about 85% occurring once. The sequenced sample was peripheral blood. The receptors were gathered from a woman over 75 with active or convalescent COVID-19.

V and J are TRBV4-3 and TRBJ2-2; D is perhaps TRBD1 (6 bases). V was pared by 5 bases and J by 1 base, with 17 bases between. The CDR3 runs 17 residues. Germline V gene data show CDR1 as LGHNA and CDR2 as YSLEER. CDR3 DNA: TGCGCCAGCAGCTTGCAGCTAGGGACACTGAACACCGGGGAGCTGTTTTTT. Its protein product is CASSLQLGTLNTGELFF.

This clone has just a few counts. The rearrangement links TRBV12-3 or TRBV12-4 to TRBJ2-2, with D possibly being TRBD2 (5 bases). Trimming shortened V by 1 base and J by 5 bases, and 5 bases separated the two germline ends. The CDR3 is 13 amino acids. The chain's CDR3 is CASSLGLTGELFF. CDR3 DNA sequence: TGTGCCAGCAGTTTAGGACTAACCGGGGAGCTGTTTTTT.

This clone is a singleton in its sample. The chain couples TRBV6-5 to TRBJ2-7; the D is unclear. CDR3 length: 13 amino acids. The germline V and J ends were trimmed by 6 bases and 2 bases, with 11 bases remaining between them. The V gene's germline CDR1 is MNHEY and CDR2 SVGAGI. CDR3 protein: CASSRDNPYEQYF. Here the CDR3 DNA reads TGTGCCAGCAGCCGCGACAATCCCTACGAGCAGTACTTC.

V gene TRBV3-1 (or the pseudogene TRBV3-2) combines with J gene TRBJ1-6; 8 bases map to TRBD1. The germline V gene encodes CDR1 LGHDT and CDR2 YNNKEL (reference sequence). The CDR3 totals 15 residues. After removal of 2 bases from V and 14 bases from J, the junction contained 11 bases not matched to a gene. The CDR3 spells CASSQLDRGLSSLHF. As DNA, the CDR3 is TGTGCCAGCAGCCAACTCGACAGGGGCCTTTCGTCCCTCCACTTT.

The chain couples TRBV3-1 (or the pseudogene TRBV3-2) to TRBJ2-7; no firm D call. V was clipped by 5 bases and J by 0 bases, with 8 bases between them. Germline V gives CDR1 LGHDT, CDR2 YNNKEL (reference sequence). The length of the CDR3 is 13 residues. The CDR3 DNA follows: TGTGCCAGCAGCTCGACTGACTCCTACGAGCAGTACTTC. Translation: CASSSTDSYEQYF.

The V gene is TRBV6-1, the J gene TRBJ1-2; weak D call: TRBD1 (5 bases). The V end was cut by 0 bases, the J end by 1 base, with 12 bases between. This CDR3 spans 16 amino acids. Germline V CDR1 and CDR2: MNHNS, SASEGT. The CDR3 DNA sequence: TGTGCCAGCAGTGAAGCACCAGGGATGATTAACTATGGCTACACCTTC. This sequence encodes CASSEAPGMINYGYTF.

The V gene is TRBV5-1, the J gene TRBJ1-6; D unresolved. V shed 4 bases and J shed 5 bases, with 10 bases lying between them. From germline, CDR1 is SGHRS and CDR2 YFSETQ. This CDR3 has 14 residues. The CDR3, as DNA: TGCGCCAGCAGCCTACCCGGGGATAATTCACCCCTCCACTTT. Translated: CASSLPGDNSPLHF.

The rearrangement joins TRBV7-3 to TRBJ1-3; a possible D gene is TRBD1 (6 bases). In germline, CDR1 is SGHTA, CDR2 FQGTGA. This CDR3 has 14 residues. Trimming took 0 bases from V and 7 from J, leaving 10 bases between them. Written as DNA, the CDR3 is TGTGCCAGCAGCTTAACTGGGGGCGGGAACACCATATATTTT. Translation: CASSLTGGGNTIYF.

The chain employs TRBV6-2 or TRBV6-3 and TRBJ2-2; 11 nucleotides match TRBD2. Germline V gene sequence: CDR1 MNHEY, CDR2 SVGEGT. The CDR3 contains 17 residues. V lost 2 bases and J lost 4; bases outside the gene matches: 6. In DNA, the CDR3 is TGTGCCAGCAGTTACGGATCTAGCGGGGGGCCCACCGGGGAGCTGTTTTTT. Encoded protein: CASSYGSSGGPTGELFF.

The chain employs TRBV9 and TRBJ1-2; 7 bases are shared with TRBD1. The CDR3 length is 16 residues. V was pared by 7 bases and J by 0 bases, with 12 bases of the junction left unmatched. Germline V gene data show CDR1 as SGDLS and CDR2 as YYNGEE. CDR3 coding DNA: TGTGCCAGCGCCCGGGACAGCCGTTACTCTAACTATGGCTACACCTTC. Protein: CASARDSRYSNYGYTF.

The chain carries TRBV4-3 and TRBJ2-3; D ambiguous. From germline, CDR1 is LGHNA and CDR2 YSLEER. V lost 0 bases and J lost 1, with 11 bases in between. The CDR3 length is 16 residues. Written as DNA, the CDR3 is TGCGCCAGCAGCCAAGAGGTTTGGAGTCGCACAGATACGCAGTATTTT. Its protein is CASSQEVWSRTDTQYF.

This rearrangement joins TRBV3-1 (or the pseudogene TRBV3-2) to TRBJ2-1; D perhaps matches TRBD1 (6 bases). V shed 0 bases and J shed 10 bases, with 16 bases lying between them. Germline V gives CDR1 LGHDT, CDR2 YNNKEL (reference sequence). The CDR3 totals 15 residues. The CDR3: CASSQDPGPGGEQFF. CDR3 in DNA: TGTGCCAGCAGCCAAGATCCGGGCCCTGGGGGCGAGCAGTTCTTC.

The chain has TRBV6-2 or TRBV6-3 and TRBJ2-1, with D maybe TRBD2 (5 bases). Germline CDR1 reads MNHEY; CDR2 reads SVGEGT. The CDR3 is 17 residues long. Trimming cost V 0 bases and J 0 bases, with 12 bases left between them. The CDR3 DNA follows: TGTGCCAGCAGTTACTCCCGGTCGGGGAGCTCCTACAATGAGCAGTTCTTC. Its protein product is CASSYSRSGSSYNEQFF.